This T cell receptor beta chain was sequenced for a study of cytomegalovirus exposure and HLA in healthy donors. Study conclusions and caveats: Associated with HLA alleles at 0.05 false discovery rate in a later analysis were around 15,000 TCR beta sequences.

Primers included in the PCR were 60 Vbeta and 13 Jbeta primers. Assay used: immunoSEQ multiplex PCR; TCRdb lists only in-frame clones, some missing. This sample has approximately 140,000 clones, with around 70% found just once. The donors were healthy bone marrow donors. On this clone: Antigen: not known.

V lost 0 bases to trimming and J lost 2 bases, with 10 bases between them. Per germline, CDR1 SQVTM and CDR2 ANQGSEA. The CDR3 loop spans 14 amino acids. The receptor's source is a woman aged 55-69 years in good health and CMV-seropositive. The sample was PBMCs. The chain is built from TRBV29-1 and TRBJ1-2; D is possibly TRBD1 (6 bases). CDR3 DNA sequence: TGCAGCGTTGAAGATACAGGGACCAACTATGGCTACACCTTC. It is translated as CSVEDTGTNYGYTF.